This T cell receptor (beta chain) was retrieved from a study of OX40 agonist ivuxolimab in advanced cancers. Looking at the study overall: It was ivuxolimab, an agonistic anti-OX40 (CD134) antibody, that patients were treated with. Each dose-escalation patient presented with hepatocellular carcinoma, melanoma, renal cell or head and neck cancer. General observations from the study: Fewer expanded clones were found on average in CD4+ than in CD8+ T cells. Certain nonresponding patients likewise had low normalized T-cell clonal expansion.

Germline loops: CDR1 LNHDA, CDR2 SQIVND (reference sequence). This CDR3 has 13 amino acids. V was cut by 9 bases and J by 3 bases, with 15 bases left in between. Clones were sequenced by immunoSEQ multiplex PCR, and TCRdb holds only the in-frame ones, with some missing. Among some 74,000 clones, over 75% were seen once, and the ten largest hold less than 4.5%. With respect to this clone: No antigen is known for it.

The receptor comes from an adult with an advanced solid tumor such as melanoma, head and neck, liver or kidney cancer. This sample comprised CD4+ or CD8+ T cells sorted from blood, obtained in a trial of the OX40 agonist ivuxolimab. The chain has TRBV19 and TRBJ2-7, with D perhaps matching TRBD2 (5 bases). Here the CDR3 reads CASPPEGIYEQYF. In DNA, the CDR3 is TGTGCCAGCCCCCCCGAGGGAATCTACGAGCAGTACTTC.